This T cell receptor beta chain stems from a study of T cells in Graves' hyperthyroidism and ophthalmopathy. Study summary: The authors collected peripheral blood at initial diagnosis, before any treatment.

The diagnoses drew upon clinical symptoms, serum thyroxine and TRAb, thyroid ultrasound and orbital computed tomography. What was amplified from RNA transcripts were TCR beta CDR3 regions. HTBI primers were employed in a first-round RT-PCR of the TCR CDR3. MiXCR was run by TCRdb on the multiplex PCR reads, yielding one entry per CDR3 protein. The profile shows 350,000 or so distinct CDR3 sequences, 17% of them singletons. Trimming cost V 5 bases and J 1 base, with 12 bases left between them. There are 14 residues in the CDR3. The germline gives CDR1 SGHTS, CDR2 YDEGEE. The receptor's source is a woman in her thirties with Graves' hyperthyroidism that later progressed to Graves' ophthalmopathy. Sequencing was carried out using blood. This rearrangement joins TRBV5-8 to TRBJ1-1; a possible D gene is TRBD1 (6 bases). The CDR3 nucleotides are TGTGCCAGCAGAGAGGGGGGGAGGAACACTGAAGCTTTCTTT. Translating gives CASREGGRNTEAFF.